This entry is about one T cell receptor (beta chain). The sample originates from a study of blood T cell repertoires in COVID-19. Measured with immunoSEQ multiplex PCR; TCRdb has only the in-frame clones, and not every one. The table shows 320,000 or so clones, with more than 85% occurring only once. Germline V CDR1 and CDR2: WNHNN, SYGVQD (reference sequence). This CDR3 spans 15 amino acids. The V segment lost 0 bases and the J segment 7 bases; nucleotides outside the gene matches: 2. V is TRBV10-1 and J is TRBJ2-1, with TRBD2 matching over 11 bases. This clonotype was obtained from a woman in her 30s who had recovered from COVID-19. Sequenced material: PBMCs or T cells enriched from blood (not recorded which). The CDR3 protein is CASSESASGGNEQFF. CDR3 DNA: TGCGCCAGCAGTGAGTCGGCTAGCGGGGGGAATGAGCAGTTCTTC.